The 23 T cell receptor beta chains presented below share a single source sample, sequenced in a study of shared clonotypes between healthy human individuals. Assay: immunoSEQ multiplex PCR; the TCRdb copy retains only in-frame clones and omits some. The table records almost 750,000 clones, around 77% of them present only once. Sequenced input: memory CD4+ T cells sorted from blood. Subset given: CD45RA-negative fraction. These receptors came from a woman in her twenties or thirties in good health.

This clone was detected many times. The rearrangement uses TRBV27 and TRBJ2-5; TRBD2 matches 8 bases. Germline CDR1 reads MNHEY; CDR2 reads SMNVEV (reference sequence). This CDR3 region has 14 residues. The J segment lost 5 bases and the V segment lost 6 bases, leaving 8 bases of the junction unmatched. CDR3 region: CASRGGGSVETQYF. For the CDR3, the DNA is TGTGCCAGCAGGGGCGGGGGGTCAGTGGAGACCCAGTACTTC.

The CDR3 DNA sequence: TGTGCCATCAGCGGGGGTAGACTCCCCAGCGAGCAGTACTTC. This translates into CAISGGRLPSEQYF. The chain links TRBV10-3 to TRBJ2-7, with D perhaps TRBD2 (6 bases). V was pared by 6 bases and J by 6 bases, with 18 bases between. The CDR3 is 14 residues long. CDR1 is ENHRY, CDR2 SYGVKD, per germline.

The chain has TRBV11-2 and TRBJ1-1; TRBD1 matches 7 bases. The CDR3 runs 15 residues. V lost 7 bases to trimming and J lost 6 bases; unmatched junction nucleotides: 14. Germline V CDR1 and CDR2: SGHAT, FQNNGV. The CDR3 spells CASTTPRGLGAEAFF. The CDR3 nucleotides are TGTGCCAGCACCACTCCGAGGGGGCTGGGAGCTGAAGCTTTCTTT.

This clone was recorded at least ten times. The chain is built from TRBV2 and TRBJ2-2, with no clear D. CDR3 size: 13 residues. CDR1 and CDR2 from the germline V gene are SNHLY and FYNNEI. Between the trimmed V and J ends, which lost 5 bases and 1 base, there was a span of 5 bases. CDR3 in amino acids: CASSQENTGELFF. DNA for the CDR3: TGTGCCAGCAGTCAAGAGAACACCGGGGAGCTGTTTTTT.

The rearrangement uses TRBV15 and TRBJ1-4, with D possibly being TRBD1 (6 bases). V gave up 0 bases and J gave up 11 bases, with 16 bases separating them. The CDR3 extends over 15 amino acids. Germline lookup yields CDR1 LNHNV and CDR2 YYDKDF (reference sequence). The CDR3 sequence: CATSRETGRERKLFF. In DNA form, the CDR3 reads TGTGCCACCAGCAGAGAAACAGGGAGGGAACGTAAACTGTTTTTT.

Only a few counts were recorded for this clone. The V and J genes are TRBV2 and TRBJ2-7, with no clear D. With 6 bases removed from V and 7 bases from J, the gap between germline ends came to 10 bases. Germline values: CDR1 SNHLY, CDR2 FYNNEI. The CDR3 sequence is 11 residues long. The CDR3 protein is CASRVTKEQYF. CDR3 sequence (DNA): TGTGCCAGCAGGGTTACAAAAGAGCAGTACTTC.

The chain couples TRBV2 to TRBJ1-1, with unresolved D. The CDR3 consists of 15 residues. V lost 6 bases, J lost 5 bases, and 19 bases lay in between. The germline CDR1 and CDR2 sequences are SNHLY and FYNNEI. The CDR3 DNA reads TGTGCCAGCAGGATAGAACGGTCGTTTGGTACTGAAGCTTTCTTT. Encoded protein: CASRIERSFGTEAFF.

As DNA, the CDR3 is TGTGCCAGCAGCCCACGGACAGGGGAATACACTGAAGCTTTCTTT. The encoded protein is CASSPRTGEYTEAFF. This chain connects TRBV11-2 to TRBJ1-1, with 9 bases matching TRBD1. CDR1 and CDR2 from the germline V gene are SGHAT and FQNNGV. The V segment lost 5 bases and the J segment 3 bases; nucleotides outside the gene matches: 7. This CDR3 contains 15 residues.

This clone is a singleton in its sample. CDR3 nucleotide sequence: TGCGCCAGCAGCCCAGGGGACAGGGATTTCCAAGAGACCCAGTACTTC. This translates into CASSPGDRDFQETQYF. V gene TRBV5-1 combines with J gene TRBJ2-5; TRBD1 matches at 9 bases. The ends lost 4 bases at V and 1 base at J; junction bases unmatched: 8. Germline-derived CDR1 and CDR2 are SGHRS and YFSETQ. The CDR3 runs to 16 residues.

The CDR3 sequence: CASSLAPGNEKLFF. The CDR3, as DNA: TGTGCCAGCAGTTTGGCACCTGGTAATGAAAAACTGTTTTTT. The rearrangement links TRBV6-5 to TRBJ1-4, with D hard to call. Per the germline V gene, CDR1 is MNHEY and CDR2 is SVGAGI. The V and J ends lost 4 bases and 4 bases respectively, with 10 bases between them. The CDR3 is 14 residues long.

This chain uses TRBV5-1 with TRBJ1-1; D gene ambiguous. V was trimmed by 6 bases and J by 7 bases, leaving 13 bases between them. The CDR3 is made up of 12 amino acids. CDR1 is SGHRS and CDR2 is YFSETQ in the germline V gene. The DNA of the CDR3 is TGCGCCAGCACCAACGCGGGCAATGAAGCTTTCTTT. Translation gives CASTNAGNEAFF.

The chain has TRBV6-5 and TRBJ2-7; TRBD2 matches at 9 bases. V shed 4 bases, J shed 2 bases, and the junction held 6 bases outside the gene matches. Germline V gives CDR1 MNHEY, CDR2 SVGAGI. The CDR3 has 15 amino acids. CDR3 in DNA: TGTGCCAGCAGTTCTAGCGGGACCTCGGCCTACGAGCAGTACTTC. Translated: CASSSSGTSAYEQYF.

The gene calls are TRBV5-5 and TRBJ2-3; TRBD2 agrees at 12 bases. The CDR3 has 15 amino acids. Trimming at V came to 1 base and at J to 8 bases, leaving 5 bases not matched to a gene. Germline V gene lookup returns CDR1 SGHKS and CDR2 YYEKEE (reference sequence). The CDR3 protein is CASSLLTSGRGTQYF. The CDR3 DNA reads as TGTGCCAGCAGCTTGTTGACTAGCGGGAGAGGTACGCAGTATTTT.

Concerning this clone itself: This specimen includes other DNA sequences encoding the same CDR3. The chain employs TRBV18 and TRBJ2-2; D perhaps matches TRBD1 (6 bases). Per germline, CDR1 KGHSH and CDR2 LQKENI. The V end was cut by 3 bases, the J end by 1 base, with 6 bases between. There are 14 residues in the CDR3. The CDR3 DNA sequence: TGTGCCAGCTCACCGGACAGGAACACCGGGGAGCTGTTTTTT. Residues: CASSPDRNTGELFF.

The CDR3 loop is CASSSEYTQYF. CDR3 DNA: TGTGCCAGCAGTTCGGAGTATACGCAGTATTTT. The rearrangement uses TRBV27 and TRBJ2-3; D unclear. Trimming stripped 4 bases from V and 7 bases from J, with 6 bases between. The germline V gene encodes CDR1 MNHEY and CDR2 SMNVEV (reference sequence). The length of the CDR3 is 11 residues.

This clone was found a few times. V and J are TRBV6-1 and TRBJ2-7; maybe TRBD1 (6 bases). Trimming pared 6 bases from V and 4 bases from J, leaving 19 bases between. Germline V CDR1 and CDR2: MNHNS, SASEGT. The CDR3 contains 15 residues. CDR3: CASSVEQGLGYEQYF. CDR3 in DNA: TGTGCCAGCAGCGTTGAACAGGGTCTGGGGTACGAGCAGTACTTC.

The J gene is TRBJ2-2, the V gene TRBV5-1; 12 bases align to TRBD2. The CDR3 consists of 17 residues. Germline loops: CDR1 SGHRS, CDR2 YFSETQ. Unmatched junction bases numbered 12, after V lost 6 bases and J lost 6 bases. CDR3 region: CASTRTSGNFPAGELFF. CDR3 nucleotide sequence: TGCGCCAGCACCCGGACTAGCGGGAATTTTCCCGCCGGGGAGCTGTTTTTT.

The gene calls are TRBV6-1 and TRBJ1-2, with no clear D. Germline assignment: CDR1 MNHNS and CDR2 SASEGT. The CDR3 is 13 residues long. Trimming removed 3 bases at V and 2 bases at J, with 7 bases between. In DNA, the CDR3 is TGTGCCAGCAGTGACGGTCCGAACTATGGCTACACCTTC. It translates to CASSDGPNYGYTF.

This clone was counted only a few times. CDR3 nucleotides: TGTGCCAGCTCACCACGTCAGGACAGGGCAAACGAGCAGTACTTC. Its protein is CASSPRQDRANEQYF. The chain is built from TRBV18 and TRBJ2-7; 8 bases fit TRBD1. The CDR3 is 15 residues long. Unmatched junction bases numbered 7, after V lost 1 base and J lost 5 bases. Germline assignment: CDR1 KGHSH and CDR2 LQKENI.

This clone showed up many times. The chain joins TRBV5-1 to TRBJ2-7; 9 positions match TRBD2. CDR3 length: 17 amino acids. Germline lookup yields CDR1 SGHRS and CDR2 YFSETQ. V lost 4 bases, J lost 5 bases, and 16 bases stayed unmatched. This CDR3 reads CASSPWASGNVRDEQYF. The CDR3 region has the DNA TGCGCCAGCAGCCCCTGGGCTAGCGGGAACGTCAGGGACGAGCAGTACTTC.

For this clone: Other DNA sequences in this sample translate to the same CDR3. CDR3 protein: CASSLLTGQETQYF. The CDR3 region has the DNA TGCGCCAGCAGCTTGTTGACAGGCCAAGAGACCCAGTACTTC. The chain recombines TRBV5-1 with TRBJ2-5; weak D call: TRBD1 (6 bases). The CDR3 is 14 residues long. Germline CDR1 and CDR2: SGHRS and YFSETQ. Trimming shortened V by 1 base and J by 1 base, and 8 bases separated the two germline ends. Full variable domain (missing parts from reference TRBV5-1 and TRBJ2-5): KAGVTQTPRYLIKTRGQQVTLSCSPISGHRSVSWYQQTPGQGLQFLFEYFSETQRNKGNFPGRFSGRQFSNSRSEMNVSTLELGDSALYLCASSLLTGQETQYFGPGTRLLVL.

This clone occurred a few times. V and J are TRBV19 and TRBJ1-6, with D perhaps matching TRBD1 (5 bases). Germline lookup yields CDR1 LNHDA and CDR2 SQIVND (reference sequence). V gave up 4 bases and J gave up 5 bases, with 18 bases separating them. The CDR3 loop spans 17 amino acids. CDR3 protein: CASSNPGTGPDNSPLHF. Written as DNA, the CDR3 is TGTGCCAGTAGTAATCCCGGGACCGGGCCGGATAATTCACCCCTCCACTTT.

This clone was picked up many times. The chain uses TRBV5-1 and TRBJ2-1; 9 bases are shared with TRBD2. Germline CDR1 reads SGHRS; CDR2 reads YFSETQ. The CDR3 is 16 residues long. The V and J ends lost 0 bases and 8 bases, in that order; junction bases with no gene match: 9. CDR3 amino acids: CASSLVSGGVIDEQFF. CDR3 coding DNA: TGCGCCAGCAGCTTGGTTAGCGGGGGCGTAATCGATGAGCAGTTCTTC.